Sequencing of this TCR beta chain was carried out in a study of blood T cell repertoires in COVID-19. Looking at the study overall: Donors in the United States, Italy and Spain gave samples during acute or convalescent COVID-19. T cells, B-cell-depleted T cells, or PBMCs provided the cDNA or gDNA that served as material.

The method was immunoSEQ multiplex PCR; TCRdb's version includes in-frame clones alone and lacks a portion of them. Among around 130,000 clones listed, 65% to 85% were seen once. This CDR3 comprises 13 residues. Trimming took 2 bases from V and 4 from J; bases not matched to a gene: 4. Germline V lookup: CDR1 GTSNPN, CDR2 SVGIG (reference sequence). This TCR was sampled from a woman aged 65 to 85 with acute or convalescent COVID-19. This chain uses TRBV30 with TRBJ2-5; 7 nucleotides line up with TRBD1. The specimen was peripheral blood. The CDR3 coding sequence is TGTGCCTGGAGTAGAGGGGGCGCAGAGACCCAGTACTTC. Its translation is CAWSRGGAETQYF. Complete variable domain (other parts from reference TRBV30 and TRBJ2-5): SQTIHQWPATLVQPVGSPLSLECTVEGTSNPNLYWYRQAAGRGLQLLFYSVGIGQISSEVPQNLSASRPQDRQFILSSKKLLLSDSGFYLCAWSRGGAETQYFGPGTRLLVL.